The 26 T cell receptor beta chains presented below share a single source sample, sequenced in a study of cytomegalovirus exposure and HLA in healthy donors. Vbeta (60) and Jbeta (13) primers were used in the PCR. Here immunoSEQ multiplex PCR was the method, and the copy in TCRdb shows in-frame clones only, minus some. The sample has 160,000 or so clones; roughly 75% are singletons. The sequencing sample was made of PBMCs. These receptors were obtained from a female donor in good health and CMV-seronegative.

V and J are TRBV2 and TRBJ2-3, with 7 positions matching TRBD2. The CDR3 has 15 residues. J lost 0 bases, V lost 8 bases, and 8 bases had no gene match. The germline CDR1 and CDR2 sequences are SNHLY and FYNNEI. CDR3 coding DNA: TGTGCCAGCGGACAACTAGCGAGGAGCACAGATACGCAGTATTTT. Its protein product is CASGQLARSTDTQYF.

The chain carries TRBV6-5 and TRBJ1-1, with 7 bases matching TRBD1. The junction had 11 bases not matched to a gene; V was cut back by 5 bases and J by 5 bases. Germline CDR1 MNHEY, CDR2 SVGAGI. The CDR3 totals 15 residues. In DNA form, the CDR3 reads TGTGCCAGCAGTGGAACTAGGGGGCGTATGACTGAAGCTTTCTTT. Its translation: CASSGTRGRMTEAFF.

The V gene is TRBV7-6, the J gene TRBJ2-3; 9 nucleotides agree with TRBD2. The CDR3 totals 16 residues. After removal of 8 bases from V and 0 bases from J, the junction contained 9 bases not matched to a gene. CDR1 is SGHVS and CDR2 is FNYEAQ in the germline V gene. The CDR3 nucleotides are TGTGCCAGCGCCGGGGGCGGGGGGGGGAGCACAGATACGCAGTATTTT. Its translation is CASAGGGGGSTDTQYF.

This chain uses TRBV6-6 with TRBJ2-7, with 7 bases identical to TRBD2. Germline CDR1 and CDR2: MNHNY and SVGAGI (reference sequence). The CDR3 loop spans 13 amino acids. J was trimmed by 3 bases and V by 2 bases; bases with no gene match: 1. CDR3 bases: TGTGCCAGCAGTTACGGGGGGGACTACGAGCAGTACTTC. This encodes CASSYGGDYEQYF.

This rearrangement joins TRBV18 to TRBJ2-7, with 10 bases matching TRBD1. Germline lookup yields CDR1 KGHSH and CDR2 LQKENI. The CDR3 has 15 amino acids. Unmatched junction bases numbered 5, after V lost 5 bases and J lost 1 base. The chain's CDR3 is CASSAGQGESYEQYF. The CDR3, as DNA: TGTGCCAGCTCAGCAGGACAGGGGGAATCCTACGAGCAGTACTTC. Combining the CDR3 with reference TRBV18 and TRBJ2-7 gives the whole variable domain NAGVMQNPRHLVRRRGQEARLRCSPMKGHSHVYWYRQLPEEGLKFMVYLQKENIIDESGMPKERFSAEFPKEGPSILRIQQVVRGDSAAYFCASSAGQGESYEQYFGPGTRLTVT.

This chain uses TRBV6-6 with TRBJ1-2, with D maybe TRBD1 (5 bases). From germline, CDR1 is MNHNY and CDR2 SVGAGI (reference sequence). This CDR3 has 14 amino acids. V lost 4 bases to trimming and J lost 3 bases, with 12 bases between them. CDR3: CASSFIGEDYGYTF. The CDR3 nucleotides are TGTGCCAGCAGTTTTATAGGGGAGGACTATGGCTACACCTTC.

The V call is TRBV11-3, the J call TRBJ2-7; D is ambiguous. Between the trimmed V and J ends, which lost 1 base and 3 bases, there was a span of 7 bases. Per germline, CDR1 SGHNT and CDR2 YENEEA. This CDR3 contains 13 residues. The CDR3 is CASSLGPGYEQYF. In nucleotides, the CDR3 is TGTGCCAGCAGCTTAGGACCGGGCTACGAGCAGTACTTC.

The V gene is TRBV27, the J gene TRBJ2-1; the D gene is possibly TRBD1 (6 bases). The CDR3 loop spans 16 amino acids. Per germline, CDR1 MNHEY and CDR2 SMNVEV (reference sequence). V lost 7 bases to trimming and J lost 1 base, with 17 bases between them. For the CDR3, the DNA is TGTGCCAGCACCCTCAAACAGGGAGAGTCCTACAATGAGCAGTTCTTC. Translated: CASTLKQGESYNEQFF.

V is TRBV27 and J is TRBJ1-1; D is perhaps TRBD1 (5 bases). Germline lookup yields CDR1 MNHEY and CDR2 SMNVEV (reference sequence). Trimming cost V 4 bases and J 6 bases, with 12 bases left between them. The CDR3 has 13 amino acids. The CDR3 sequence is CASSSSGGAEAFF. CDR3 bases: TGTGCCAGCAGTTCCTCGGGGGGGGCTGAAGCTTTCTTT.

The V gene is TRBV5-1, the J gene TRBJ2-7; TRBD2 is a possible D gene (6 bases). Germline assignment: CDR1 SGHRS and CDR2 YFSETQ. The V and J ends lost 4 bases and 5 bases respectively, with 16 bases between them. The CDR3 covers 14 residues. This chain's CDR3 is CASSPLEGRHEQYF. In nucleotides, the CDR3 is TGCGCCAGCAGCCCCCTAGAGGGGAGGCACGAGCAGTACTTC. Variable domain in full (rest from reference TRBV5-1 and TRBJ2-7): KAGVTQTPRYLIKTRGQQVTLSCSPISGHRSVSWYQQTPGQGLQFLFEYFSETQRNKGNFPGRFSGRQFSNSRSEMNVSTLELGDSALYLCASSPLEGRHEQYFGPGTRLTVT.

V is TRBV15 and J is TRBJ1-4, with 7 nucleotides matching TRBD1. V dropped 0 bases and J dropped 13; count of bases not matched to a gene: 11. This CDR3 contains 15 residues. CDR1 is LNHNV, CDR2 YYDKDF, per germline (reference sequence). The CDR3 region is CATSREGTDAKRLFF. DNA for the CDR3: TGTGCCACCAGCAGAGAGGGGACAGATGCCAAACGACTGTTTTTT.

The count of this clone is one. The gene calls are TRBV28 and TRBJ1-5; TRBD1 agrees at 7 bases. Germline lookup yields CDR1 MDHEN and CDR2 SYDVKM. Unmatched junction bases numbered 4, after V lost 4 bases and J lost 1 base. CDR3 length equals 15 residues. CDR3 protein: CASSSPGQSNQPQHF. For the CDR3, the DNA is TGTGCCAGCAGTTCACCGGGACAGAGCAATCAGCCCCAGCATTTT.

There are a few counts of this clone. This chain links TRBV11-3 with TRBJ2-2; a possible D gene is TRBD2 (5 bases). Trimming cost V 0 bases and J 4 bases, with 12 bases left between them. The CDR3 is made up of 16 amino acids. The germline CDR1 and CDR2 sequences are SGHNT and YENEEA. CDR3 nucleotide sequence: TGTGCCAGCAGCTTAGAGGTGGGAGCGGTCACCGGGGAGCTGTTTTTT. Encoded protein: CASSLEVGAVTGELFF.

On this clone: The junction does not match germline at one end; this may be a read error. The chain carries TRBV4-2 and TRBJ2-1, with a possible D match to TRBD2 (6 bases). The germline CDR1 and CDR2 sequences are LGHNA and YNFKEQ. The CDR3 consists of 15 residues. CDR3 bases: TGTGCCAGCAGCCCTAGACTAGGAGGAGACAATGGGCAGTTCTTC. It is translated as CASSPRLGGDNGQFF.

V and J are TRBV7-8 and TRBJ2-1, with TRBD2 identical over 8 bases. V lost 1 base and J lost 7; bases outside the gene matches: 9. Germline V gene sequence: CDR1 SGHVS, CDR2 FQNEAQ. The CDR3 has 16 amino acids. The CDR3 here is CASSLEGVAGKNEQFF. The DNA for the CDR3 is TGTGCCAGCAGCTTAGAGGGGGTAGCGGGGAAAAATGAGCAGTTCTTC.

The chain joins TRBV29-1 to TRBJ2-7, with TRBD1 identical over 10 bases. J lost 3 bases, V lost 6 bases, and 5 bases had no gene match. Germline V CDR1 and CDR2: SQVTM, ANQGSEA. The CDR3 is 13 amino acids. The chain's CDR3 is CSVGRDRGYEQYF. The DNA for the CDR3 is TGCAGCGTCGGCCGGGACAGGGGCTACGAGCAGTACTTC.

The genes are TRBV7-2 and TRBJ2-3; 11 positions agree with TRBD2. Germline loops: CDR1 SGHTA, CDR2 FQGNSA. Trimming at V came to 3 bases and at J to 5 bases, leaving 4 bases not matched to a gene. The CDR3 spans 15 residues. The CDR3 nucleotides read TGTGCCAGCAGCTTTAGCGGGAGGGTGGAAGATACGCAGTATTTT. Its protein product is CASSFSGRVEDTQYF. Supplemented by reference TRBV7-2 and TRBJ2-3, the full variable domain reads GAGVSQSPSNKVTEKGKDVELRCDPISGHTALYWYRQSLGQGLEFLIYFQGNSAPDKSGLPSDRFSAERTGGSVSTLTIQRTQQEDSAVYLCASSFSGRVEDTQYFGPGTRLTVL.

The chain joins TRBV29-1 to TRBJ2-5; TRBD2 aligns across 7 bases. V shed 3 bases and J 5 bases; nucleotides not matched to a gene: 6. The CDR3 has 13 residues. Germline CDR1 is SQVTM and CDR2 is ANQGSEA. Here the CDR3 DNA reads TGCAGCGTTGAGGGGGGGTCCAGGGAGACCCAGTACTTC. Residues: CSVEGGSRETQYF.

The chain couples TRBV6-5 to TRBJ1-3; tentatively, D is TRBD1 (6 bases). V was shortened by 6 bases and J by 6 bases, with 18 bases between the two germline ends. CDR1 is MNHEY, CDR2 SVGAGI, per germline. This CDR3 region has 15 residues. The CDR3 DNA reads as TGTGCCAGCAGCCCCTACCTGACAGGAGTAAACACCATATATTTT. This sequence encodes CASSPYLTGVNTIYF.

The chain couples TRBV11-2 to TRBJ1-1; no clear D. This CDR3 comprises 12 residues. Germline CDR1 SGHAT, CDR2 FQNNGV. The V and J ends lost 2 bases and 12 bases respectively, with 13 bases between them. CDR3 in amino acids: CASSLSTASPFF. CDR3 in DNA: TGTGCCAGCAGCTTAAGCACCGCGTCGCCTTTCTTT.

V and J are TRBV10-3 and TRBJ1-5; TRBD1 matches 7 bases. The V gene end was trimmed by 6 bases and the J gene end by 3 bases; junction bases not matched to a gene: 5. CDR3 length: 14 amino acids. Germline V gene lookup returns CDR1 ENHRY and CDR2 SYGVKD. The CDR3: CAISTTGNNQPQHF. The CDR3 nucleotides are TGTGCCATCAGCACGACAGGGAACAATCAGCCCCAGCATTTT.

The chain couples TRBV19 to TRBJ2-2; 9 nucleotides line up with TRBD1. CDR1 LNHDA and CDR2 SQIVND come from the germline V gene (reference sequence). The CDR3 runs 15 residues. Trimming took 8 bases from V and 6 from J; bases not matched to a gene: 10. The CDR3 sequence is CASGSGTGRAGELFF. The CDR3 region has the DNA TGTGCCAGTGGCTCCGGGACAGGGAGGGCCGGGGAGCTGTTTTTT.

The CDR3 loop is CASTQGVGGPEAFF. DNA for the CDR3: TGTGCCAGCACCCAAGGCGTGGGAGGCCCTGAAGCTTTCTTT. The chain has TRBV19 and TRBJ1-1; D gene ambiguous. This CDR3 is built from 14 residues. Germline CDR1 and CDR2: LNHDA and SQIVND (reference sequence). The V end was cut by 9 bases, the J end by 6 bases, with 20 bases between.

The rearrangement links TRBV18 to TRBJ1-4; no firm D call. CDR3 length: 14 amino acids. V gave up 0 bases and J gave up 3 bases, with 5 bases separating them. Germline values: CDR1 KGHSH, CDR2 LQKENI. The CDR3 loop reads CASSPPRPNEKLFF. In nucleotides, the CDR3 is TGTGCCAGCTCACCACCGCGTCCTAATGAAAAACTGTTTTTT.

The chain couples TRBV30 to TRBJ1-1; D remains ambiguous. V dropped 2 bases and J dropped 4 bases, with 17 bases sitting between them. The CDR3 length is 15 residues. Per germline, CDR1 GTSNPN and CDR2 SVGIG (reference sequence). CDR3 residues: CAWSSSYSGSTEAFF. The DNA for the CDR3 is TGTGCCTGGAGTTCCTCTTACTCAGGAAGCACTGAAGCTTTCTTT.

The chain joins TRBV4-2 to TRBJ2-3, with TRBD2 matching 8 bases. Germline assignment: CDR1 LGHNA and CDR2 YNFKEQ. Germline trimming cut 0 bases from V and 3 bases from J; bases unmatched to any gene: 11. The CDR3 contains 18 residues. The CDR3 nucleotides are TGTGCCAGCAGCCAAGAACTATGGCTAGCGGGTGGTACAGATACGCAGTATTTT. It specifies CASSQELWLAGGTDTQYF.